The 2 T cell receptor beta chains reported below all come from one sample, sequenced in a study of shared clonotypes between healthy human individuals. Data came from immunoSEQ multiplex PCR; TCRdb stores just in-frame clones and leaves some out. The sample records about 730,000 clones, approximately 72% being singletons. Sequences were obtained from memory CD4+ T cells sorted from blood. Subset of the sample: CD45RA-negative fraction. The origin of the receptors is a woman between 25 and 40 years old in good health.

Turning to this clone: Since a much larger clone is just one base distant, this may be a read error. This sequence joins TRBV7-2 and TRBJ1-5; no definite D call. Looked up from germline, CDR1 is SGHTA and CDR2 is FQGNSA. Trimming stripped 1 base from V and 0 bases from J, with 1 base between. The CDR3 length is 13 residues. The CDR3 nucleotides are TGTGCCAGCAGCTTAGATAGCAATCAGCCCCAGCATTTT. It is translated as CASSLDSNQPQHF.

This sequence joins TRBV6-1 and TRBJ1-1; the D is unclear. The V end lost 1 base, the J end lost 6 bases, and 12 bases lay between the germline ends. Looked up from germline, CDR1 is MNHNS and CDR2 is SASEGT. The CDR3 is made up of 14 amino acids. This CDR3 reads CASSEDNHRPEAFF. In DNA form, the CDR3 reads TGTGCCAGCAGTGAAGATAACCATCGGCCTGAAGCTTTCTTT.